This T cell receptor beta chain was captured by sequencing in a study of cytomegalovirus exposure and HLA in healthy donors. Study results and caveats: A later analysis showed TCR association rates differing by HLA locus, peaking at DRB1 and lowest at HLA-C. Per a later analysis, HLA-associated TCR beta chains showed more clonal expansion than other, equally common TCR beta chains.

Per germline, CDR1 SGHVS and CDR2 FNYEAQ. This CDR3 spans 19 amino acids. Trimming stripped 1 base from V and 2 bases from J, with 23 bases between. PCR involved 60 Vbeta and 13 Jbeta primers. Original processing notes: Tens of millions of unique TCR beta chains, around 10 million of them shared, were counted by a later analysis. Repertoires were generated with immunoSEQ multiplex PCR, while TCRdb's copy carries only in-frame clones and drops some. Clonal size and the V and J genes are those of that table, whereas D and trimming came from the DNA. This table holds around 120,000 clones, over 70% found once. With regard to this clone: Its antigen is undetermined.

The chain employs TRBV7-6 and TRBJ1-1, with no clear D. The source is a woman between 45 and 65 years old in good health and CMV-seropositive. Sequenced material: PBMCs. The DNA for the CDR3 is TGTGCCAGCAGCTTAGGTCCTGGGAATTCGGGAATGGGAAACACTGAAGCTTTCTTT. As protein: CASSLGPGNSGMGNTEAFF.